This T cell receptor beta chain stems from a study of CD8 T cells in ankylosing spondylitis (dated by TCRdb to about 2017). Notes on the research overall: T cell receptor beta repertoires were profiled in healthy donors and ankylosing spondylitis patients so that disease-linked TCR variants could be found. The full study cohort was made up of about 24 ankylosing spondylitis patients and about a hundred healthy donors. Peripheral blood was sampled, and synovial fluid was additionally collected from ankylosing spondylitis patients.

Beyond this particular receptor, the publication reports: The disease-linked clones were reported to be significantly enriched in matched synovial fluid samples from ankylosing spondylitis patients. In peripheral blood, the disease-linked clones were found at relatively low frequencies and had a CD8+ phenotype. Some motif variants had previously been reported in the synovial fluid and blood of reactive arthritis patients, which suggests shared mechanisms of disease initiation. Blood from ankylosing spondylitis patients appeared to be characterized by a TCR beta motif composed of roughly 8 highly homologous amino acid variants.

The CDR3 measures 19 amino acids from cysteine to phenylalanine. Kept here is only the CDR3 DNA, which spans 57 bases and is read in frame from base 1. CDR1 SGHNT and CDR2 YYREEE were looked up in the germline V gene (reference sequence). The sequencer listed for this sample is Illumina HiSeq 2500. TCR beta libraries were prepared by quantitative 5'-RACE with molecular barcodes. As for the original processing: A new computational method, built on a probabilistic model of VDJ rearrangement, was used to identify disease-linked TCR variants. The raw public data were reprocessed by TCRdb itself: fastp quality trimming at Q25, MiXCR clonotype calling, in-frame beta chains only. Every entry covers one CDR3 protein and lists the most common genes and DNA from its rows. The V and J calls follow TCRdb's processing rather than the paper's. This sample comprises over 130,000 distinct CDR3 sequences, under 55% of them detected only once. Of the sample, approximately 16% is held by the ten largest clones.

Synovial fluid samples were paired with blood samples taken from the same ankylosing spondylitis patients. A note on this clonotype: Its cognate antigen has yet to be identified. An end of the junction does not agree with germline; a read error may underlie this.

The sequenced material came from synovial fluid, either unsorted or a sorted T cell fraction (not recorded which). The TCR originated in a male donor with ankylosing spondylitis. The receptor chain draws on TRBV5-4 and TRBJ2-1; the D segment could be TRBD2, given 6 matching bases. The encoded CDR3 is CASSFRDPDGWRGYNEQIF. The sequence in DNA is TGTGCCAGCAGTTTCCGGGACCCTGATGGGTGGCGGGGTTACAATGAGCAGATCTTC.